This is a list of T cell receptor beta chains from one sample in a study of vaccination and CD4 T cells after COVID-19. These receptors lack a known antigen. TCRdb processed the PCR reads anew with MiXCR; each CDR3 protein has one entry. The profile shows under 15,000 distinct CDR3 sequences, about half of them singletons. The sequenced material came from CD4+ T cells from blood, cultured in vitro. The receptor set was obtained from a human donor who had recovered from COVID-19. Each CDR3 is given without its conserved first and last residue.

SATRSDRRTDTQY,TRBJ2-3,TRBV20-1
ASSRDRESDTQY,TRBJ2-3,TRBV6-4
SATPTTSSYNEQF,TRBJ2-1,TRBV20-1
ASSYSYKGTEHSPLH,TRBJ1-6,TRBV6-5
ASSSGEASGRRSYNEQF,TRBJ2-1,TRBV4-1
ASSIRDQGSPLH,TRBJ1-6,TRBV19
ASAGYYNSPLH,TRBJ1-6,TRBV19
ASRESGASTDTQY,TRBJ2-3,TRBV6-1
SARDRGPYEQY,TRBJ2-7,TRBV20-1
ASSLESDQPQH,TRBJ1-5,TRBV7-9
ASKVEAQATGELF,TRBJ2-2,TRBV6-1
ASSYPSGGGTDTQY,TRBJ2-3,TRBV7-9
SASQGDYGYT,TRBJ1-2,TRBV20-1
ASSLAGTGGLYSNQPQH,TRBJ1-5,TRBV7-8
ASSLTLALSGELF,TRBJ2-2,TRBV7-2
ASSFQGTGELF,TRBJ2-2,TRBV5-1